This record covers a single T cell receptor (beta chain). Its antigen is undetermined. Trimming cost V 6 bases and J 6 bases, with 13 bases left between them. Germline-derived CDR1 and CDR2 are SGDLS and YYNGEE. This CDR3 is built from 12 residues. Via MiXCR, TCRdb re-called the 5' RACE reads, giving one row per CDR3 protein. The sample includes a few hundred thousand distinct CDR3 sequences, nearly 10% of them seen just once. This sample stems from a study of identical twins. General observations from the study: Weaker excess twin sharing was seen among beta out-of-frame sequences. In cord blood, abundant beta clonotypes had fewer insertions; memory showed no trend. Its conclusions, products of cross-sectional statistical analysis, did not come from following the same donors.

The sample also formed part of further work on yellow fever vaccine responses in identical twins.

This chain uses TRBV9 with TRBJ2-7, with a tentative D call TRBD1 (5 bases). The sequencing sample was made of PBMCs. This clonotype originated in a woman under 30 in good health. CDR3 protein: CASTDARGEQYF. In DNA, the CDR3 is TGTGCCAGCACTGATGCAAGGGGCGAGCAGTACTTC.